This TCR beta chain was found in a study of cytomegalovirus exposure and HLA in healthy donors. Study information: Out of fewer than 500 genotyped donors, roughly 80% belonged to the Caucasian-associated ancestry cluster.

Use of 60 Vbeta and 13 Jbeta primers characterized the PCR. The assay was immunoSEQ multiplex PCR, and TCRdb's table has in-frame clones only and misses some. The data hold about 98,000 clones, with roughly 80% observed a single time. V was pared by 5 bases and J by 5 bases, with 16 bases between. Per germline, CDR1 MNHNY and CDR2 SVGAGI (reference sequence). The CDR3 runs 15 residues. The origin of this receptor is a man between 60 and 75 years old in good health and CMV-seropositive. The V gene is TRBV6-6, the J gene TRBJ1-5; the D gene is possibly TRBD1 (5 bases). The material sequenced was PBMCs. In DNA, the CDR3 is TGTGCCAGCAGTGTTCGTGCAGGGAAGTATCAGCCCCAGCATTTT. Protein product: CASSVRAGKYQPQHF.